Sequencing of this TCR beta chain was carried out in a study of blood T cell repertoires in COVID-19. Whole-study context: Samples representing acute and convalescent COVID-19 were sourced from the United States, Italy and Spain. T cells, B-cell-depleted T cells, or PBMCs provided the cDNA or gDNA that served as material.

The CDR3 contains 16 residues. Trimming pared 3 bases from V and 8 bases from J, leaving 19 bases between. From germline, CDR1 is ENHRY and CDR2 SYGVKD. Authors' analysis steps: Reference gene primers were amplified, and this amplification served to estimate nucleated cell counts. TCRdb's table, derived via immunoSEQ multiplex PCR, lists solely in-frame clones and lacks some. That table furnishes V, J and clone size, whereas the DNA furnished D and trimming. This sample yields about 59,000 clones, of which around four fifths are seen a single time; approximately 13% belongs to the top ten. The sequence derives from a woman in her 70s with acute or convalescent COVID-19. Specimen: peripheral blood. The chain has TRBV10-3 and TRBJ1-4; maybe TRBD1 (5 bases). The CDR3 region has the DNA TGTGCCATCAGTGAAAGCGCCTCGGGGGGATGGGAAAAACTGTTTTTT. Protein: CAISESASGGWEKLFF.